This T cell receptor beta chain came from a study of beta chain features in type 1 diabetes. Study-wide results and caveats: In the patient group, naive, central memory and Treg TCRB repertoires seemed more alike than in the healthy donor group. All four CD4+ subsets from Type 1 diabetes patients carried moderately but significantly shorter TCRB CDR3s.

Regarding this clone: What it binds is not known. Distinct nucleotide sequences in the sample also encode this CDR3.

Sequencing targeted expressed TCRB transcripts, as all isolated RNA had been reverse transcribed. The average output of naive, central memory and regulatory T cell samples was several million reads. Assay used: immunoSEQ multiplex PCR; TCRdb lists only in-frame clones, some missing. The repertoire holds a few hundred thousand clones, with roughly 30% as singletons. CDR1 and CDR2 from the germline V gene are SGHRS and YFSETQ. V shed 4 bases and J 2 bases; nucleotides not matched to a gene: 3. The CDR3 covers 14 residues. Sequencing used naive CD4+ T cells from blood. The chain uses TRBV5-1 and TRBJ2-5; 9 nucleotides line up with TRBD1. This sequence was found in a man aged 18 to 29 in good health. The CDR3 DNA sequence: TGCGCCAGCAGCCTGGGACAGGGACAAGAGACCCAGTACTTC. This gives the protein CASSLGQGQETQYF.